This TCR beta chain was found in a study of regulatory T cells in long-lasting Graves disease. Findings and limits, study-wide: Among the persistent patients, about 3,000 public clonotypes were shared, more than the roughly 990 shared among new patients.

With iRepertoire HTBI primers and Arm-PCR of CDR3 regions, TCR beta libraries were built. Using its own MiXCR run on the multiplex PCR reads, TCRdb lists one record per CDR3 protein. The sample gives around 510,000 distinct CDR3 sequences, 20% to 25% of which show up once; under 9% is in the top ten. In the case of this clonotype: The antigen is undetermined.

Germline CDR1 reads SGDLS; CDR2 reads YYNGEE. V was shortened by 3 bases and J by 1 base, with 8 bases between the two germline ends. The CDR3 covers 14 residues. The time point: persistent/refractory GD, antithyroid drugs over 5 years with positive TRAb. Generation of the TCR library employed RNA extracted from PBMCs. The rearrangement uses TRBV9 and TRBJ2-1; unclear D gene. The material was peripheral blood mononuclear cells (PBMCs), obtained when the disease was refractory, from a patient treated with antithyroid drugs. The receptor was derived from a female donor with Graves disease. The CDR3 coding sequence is TGTGCCAGCAGCGAGACTCCTTCCTACAATGAGCAGTTCTTC. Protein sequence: CASSETPSYNEQFF.